This record concerns one TCR beta chain sequence. Extracted RNA was reverse transcribed into cDNA, the sequencing template. TCRdb's copy holds only in-frame clones and misses some; the assay was immunoSEQ multiplex PCR. Of approximately 210,000 clones in the sample, 45% to 65% were seen once. These data are taken from a study of CD8+ T cells in alopecia areata. For the study at large: Tofacitinib continued for 6 to 18 months and was then withheld for 6 months.

As for treatment: oral pan-JAK inhibitor, 5-10 mg twice daily. The CDR3 contains 14 residues. Germline V gene sequence: CDR1 SQVTM, CDR2 ANQGSEA. Between the trimmed V and J ends, which lost 3 bases and 4 bases, there was a span of 13 bases. This clonotype was obtained from a human donor with alopecia areata. V gene TRBV29-1 combines with J gene TRBJ1-5; D may be TRBD1 (5 bases). The sequencing used CD4+ T cells sorted from blood, collected at week 4, from a patient treated with tofacitinib. CDR3 residues: CSVDGGGGNQPQHF. The CDR3 bases are TGCAGCGTTGATGGCGGGGGAGGGAATCAGCCCCAGCATTTT.